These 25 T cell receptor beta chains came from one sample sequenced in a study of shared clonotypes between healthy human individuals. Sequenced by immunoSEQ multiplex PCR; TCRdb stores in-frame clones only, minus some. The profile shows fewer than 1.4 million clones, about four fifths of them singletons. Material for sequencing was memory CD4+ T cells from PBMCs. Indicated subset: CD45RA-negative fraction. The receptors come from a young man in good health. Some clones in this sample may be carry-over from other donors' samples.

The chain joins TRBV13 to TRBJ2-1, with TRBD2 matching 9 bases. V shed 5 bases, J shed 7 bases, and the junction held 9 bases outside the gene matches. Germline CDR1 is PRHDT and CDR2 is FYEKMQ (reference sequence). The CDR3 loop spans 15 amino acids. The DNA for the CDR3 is TGTGCCAGCAGCCGCCTGACTAGCGGATTGAATGAGCAGTTCTTC. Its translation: CASSRLTSGLNEQFF.

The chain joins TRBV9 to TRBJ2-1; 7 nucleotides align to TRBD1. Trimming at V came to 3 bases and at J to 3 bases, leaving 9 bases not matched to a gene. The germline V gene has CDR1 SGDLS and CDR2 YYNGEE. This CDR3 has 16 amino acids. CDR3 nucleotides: TGTGCCAGCAGCGGGCCACCGGGACAGCTCTACAATGAGCAGTTCTTC. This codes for CASSGPPGQLYNEQFF. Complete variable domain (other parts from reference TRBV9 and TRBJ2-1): DSGVTQTPKHLITATGQRVTLRCSPRSGDLSVYWYQQSLDQGLQFLIQYYNGEERAKGNILERFSAQQFPDLHSELNLSSLELGDSALYFCASSGPPGQLYNEQFFGPGTRLTVL.

CDR3 protein: CASGPGGETQYF. The CDR3, as DNA: TGTGCCAGCGGCCCGGGTGGGGAGACCCAGTACTTC. The rearrangement joins TRBV5-8 to TRBJ2-5; D not resolved. CDR3 length equals 12 residues. Germline V gene sequence: CDR1 SGHTS, CDR2 YDEGEE. The V and J ends lost 7 bases and 5 bases respectively, with 12 bases between them.

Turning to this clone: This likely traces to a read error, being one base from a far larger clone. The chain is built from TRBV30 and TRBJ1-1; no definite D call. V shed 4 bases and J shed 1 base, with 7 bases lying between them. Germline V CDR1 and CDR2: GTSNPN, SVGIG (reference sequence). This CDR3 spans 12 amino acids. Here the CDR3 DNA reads TGTGCCTGGAAAAGGGCGAACACTGAAGCTTTCTTT. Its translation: CAWKRANTEAFF.

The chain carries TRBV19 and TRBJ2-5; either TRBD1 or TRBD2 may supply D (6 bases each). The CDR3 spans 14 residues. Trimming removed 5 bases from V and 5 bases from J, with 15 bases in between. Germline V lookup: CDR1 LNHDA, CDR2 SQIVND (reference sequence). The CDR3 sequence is CASSEPGAGETQYF. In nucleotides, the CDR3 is TGTGCCAGTAGTGAACCAGGGGCGGGGGAGACCCAGTACTTC.

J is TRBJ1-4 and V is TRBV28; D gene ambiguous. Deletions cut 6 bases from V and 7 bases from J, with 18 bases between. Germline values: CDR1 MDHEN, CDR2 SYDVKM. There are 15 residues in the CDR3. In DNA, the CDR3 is TGTGCCAGCAGGTGGGCCGGACCGCCGGGTGAAAAACTGTTTTTT. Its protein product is CASRWAGPPGEKLFF.

The CDR3 sequence is CAHRDEGTQYF. CDR3 bases: TGTGCCCATCGCGACGAGGGGACCCAGTACTTC. This chain uses TRBV30 with TRBJ2-5; weak D call: TRBD2 (5 bases). The CDR3 length is 11 residues. Between the trimmed V and J ends, which lost 8 bases and 7 bases, there was a span of 14 bases. Germline lookup yields CDR1 GTSNPN and CDR2 SVGIG (reference sequence).

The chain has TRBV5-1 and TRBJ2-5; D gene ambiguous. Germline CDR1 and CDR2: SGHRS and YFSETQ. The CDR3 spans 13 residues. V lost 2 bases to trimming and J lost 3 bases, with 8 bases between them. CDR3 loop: CASSFFMEETQYF. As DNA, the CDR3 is TGCGCCAGCAGCTTTTTTATGGAAGAGACCCAGTACTTC. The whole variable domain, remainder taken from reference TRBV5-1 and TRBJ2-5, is KAGVTQTPRYLIKTRGQQVTLSCSPISGHRSVSWYQQTPGQGLQFLFEYFSETQRNKGNFPGRFSGRQFSNSRSEMNVSTLELGDSALYLCASSFFMEETQYFGPGTRLLVL.

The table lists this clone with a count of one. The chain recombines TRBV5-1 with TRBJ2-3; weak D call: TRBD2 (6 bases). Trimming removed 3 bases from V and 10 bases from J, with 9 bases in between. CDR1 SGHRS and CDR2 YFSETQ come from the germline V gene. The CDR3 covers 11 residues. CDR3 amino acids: CASSSGLAQYF. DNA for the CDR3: TGCGCCAGCAGCTCGGGACTGGCGCAGTATTTT. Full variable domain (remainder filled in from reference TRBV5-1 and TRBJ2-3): KAGVTQTPRYLIKTRGQQVTLSCSPISGHRSVSWYQQTPGQGLQFLFEYFSETQRNKGNFPGRFSGRQFSNSRSEMNVSTLELGDSALYLCASSSGLAQYFGPGTRLTVL.

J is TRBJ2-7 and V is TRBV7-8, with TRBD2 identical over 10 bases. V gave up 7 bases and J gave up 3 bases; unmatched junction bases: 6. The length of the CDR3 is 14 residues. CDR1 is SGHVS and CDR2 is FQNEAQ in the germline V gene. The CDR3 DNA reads TGTGCCAGCACCCGGACTAGCGGAGACTACGAGCAGTACTTC. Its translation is CASTRTSGDYEQYF.

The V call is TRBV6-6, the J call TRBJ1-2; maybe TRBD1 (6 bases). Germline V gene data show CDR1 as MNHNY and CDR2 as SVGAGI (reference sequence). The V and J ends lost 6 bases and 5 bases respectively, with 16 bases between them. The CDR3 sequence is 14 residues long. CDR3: CASRARDTLYGYTF. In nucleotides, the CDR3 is TGTGCCAGCAGAGCCAGGGACACTTTATATGGCTACACCTTC.

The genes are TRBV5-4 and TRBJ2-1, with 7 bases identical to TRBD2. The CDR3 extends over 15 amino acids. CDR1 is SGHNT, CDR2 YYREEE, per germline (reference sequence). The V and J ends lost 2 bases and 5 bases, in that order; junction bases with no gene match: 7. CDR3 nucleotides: TGTGCCAGCAGCTTAGGGCTAGCGGTTGACAATGAGCAGTTCTTC. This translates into CASSLGLAVDNEQFF.

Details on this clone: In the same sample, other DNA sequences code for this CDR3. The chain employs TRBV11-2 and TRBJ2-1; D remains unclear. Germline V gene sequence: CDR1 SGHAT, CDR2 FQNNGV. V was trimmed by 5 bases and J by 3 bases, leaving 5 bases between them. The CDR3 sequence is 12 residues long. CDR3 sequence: CASSPSYNEQFF. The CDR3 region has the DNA TGTGCCAGCAGCCCAAGCTACAATGAGCAGTTCTTC.

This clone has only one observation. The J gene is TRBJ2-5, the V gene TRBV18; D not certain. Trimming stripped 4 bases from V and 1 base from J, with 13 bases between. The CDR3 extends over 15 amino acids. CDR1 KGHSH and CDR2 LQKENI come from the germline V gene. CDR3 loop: CASSLSGGFQETQYF. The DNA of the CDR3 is TGTGCCAGCTCACTTTCAGGCGGATTCCAAGAGACCCAGTACTTC.

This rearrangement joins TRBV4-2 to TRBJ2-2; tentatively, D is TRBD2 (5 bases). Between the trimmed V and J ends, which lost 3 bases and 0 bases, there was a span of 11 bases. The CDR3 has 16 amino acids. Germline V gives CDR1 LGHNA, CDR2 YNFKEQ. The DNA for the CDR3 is TGTGCCAGCAGCCATGCCTTAGCGCCGAACACCGGGGAGCTGTTTTTT. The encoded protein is CASSHALAPNTGELFF.

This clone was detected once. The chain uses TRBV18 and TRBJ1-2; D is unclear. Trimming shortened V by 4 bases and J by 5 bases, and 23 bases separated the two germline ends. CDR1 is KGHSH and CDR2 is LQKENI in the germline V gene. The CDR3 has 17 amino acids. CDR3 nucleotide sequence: TGTGCCAGCTCACACGGGTCGTCCCCCGGTGGTTCTTATGGCTACACCTTC. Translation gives CASSHGSSPGGSYGYTF.

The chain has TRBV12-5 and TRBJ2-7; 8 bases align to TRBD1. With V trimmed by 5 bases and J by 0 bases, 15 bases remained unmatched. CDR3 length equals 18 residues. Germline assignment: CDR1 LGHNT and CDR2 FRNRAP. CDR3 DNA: TGTGCTAGTGGTATCACCCAACCCGGGACAGGTTTCTCCTACGAGCAGTACTTC. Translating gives CASGITQPGTGFSYEQYF. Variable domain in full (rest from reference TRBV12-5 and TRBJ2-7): DARVTQTPRHKVTEMGQEVTMRCQPILGHNTVFWYRQTMMQGLELLAYFRNRAPLDDSGMPKDRFSAEMPDATLATLKIQPSEPRDSAVYFCASGITQPGTGFSYEQYFGPGTRLTVT.

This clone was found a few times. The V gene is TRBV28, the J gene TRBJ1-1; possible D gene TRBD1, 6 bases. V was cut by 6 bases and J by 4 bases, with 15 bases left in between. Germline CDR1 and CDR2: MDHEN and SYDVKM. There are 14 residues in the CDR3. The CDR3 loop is CASRQGGSVTEAFF. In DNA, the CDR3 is TGTGCCAGCAGACAAGGGGGGTCAGTCACTGAAGCTTTCTTT.

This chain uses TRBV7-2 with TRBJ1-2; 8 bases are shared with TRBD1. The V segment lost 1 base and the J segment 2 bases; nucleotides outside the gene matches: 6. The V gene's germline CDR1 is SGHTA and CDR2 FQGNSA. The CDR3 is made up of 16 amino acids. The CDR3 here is CASSLGLNRGNYGYTF. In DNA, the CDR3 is TGTGCCAGCAGCTTAGGGCTTAACAGGGGGAACTATGGCTACACCTTC.

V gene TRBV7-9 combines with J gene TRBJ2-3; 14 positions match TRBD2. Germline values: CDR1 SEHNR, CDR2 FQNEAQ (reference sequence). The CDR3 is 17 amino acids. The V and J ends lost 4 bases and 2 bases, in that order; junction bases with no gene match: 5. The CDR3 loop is CASSSGLAGGITDTQYF. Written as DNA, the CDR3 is TGTGCCAGCAGCTCAGGACTAGCGGGAGGAATCACAGATACGCAGTATTTT.

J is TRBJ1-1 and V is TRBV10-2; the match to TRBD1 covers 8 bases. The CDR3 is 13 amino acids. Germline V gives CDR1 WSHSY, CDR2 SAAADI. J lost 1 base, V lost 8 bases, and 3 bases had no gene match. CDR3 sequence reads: CASGGQANTEAFF. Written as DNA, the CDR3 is TGCGCCAGCGGGGGACAGGCGAACACTGAAGCTTTCTTT.

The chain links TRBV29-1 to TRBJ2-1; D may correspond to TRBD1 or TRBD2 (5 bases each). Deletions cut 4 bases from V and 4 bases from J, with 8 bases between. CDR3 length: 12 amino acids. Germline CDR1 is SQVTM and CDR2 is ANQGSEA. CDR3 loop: CSVGDGYNEQFF. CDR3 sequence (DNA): TGCAGCGTTGGGGACGGATACAATGAGCAGTTCTTC.

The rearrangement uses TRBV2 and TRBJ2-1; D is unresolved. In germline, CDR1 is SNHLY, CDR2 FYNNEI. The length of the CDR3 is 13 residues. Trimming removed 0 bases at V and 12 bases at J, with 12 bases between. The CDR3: CASSEATTSRQFF. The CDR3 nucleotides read TGTGCCAGCAGTGAAGCGACCACCTCGAGGCAGTTCTTC.

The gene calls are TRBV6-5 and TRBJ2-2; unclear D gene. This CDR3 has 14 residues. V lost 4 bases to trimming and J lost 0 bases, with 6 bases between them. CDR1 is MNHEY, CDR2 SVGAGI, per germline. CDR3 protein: CASSFSTNTGELFF. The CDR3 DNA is TGTGCCAGCAGTTTCTCCACGAACACCGGGGAGCTGTTTTTT.

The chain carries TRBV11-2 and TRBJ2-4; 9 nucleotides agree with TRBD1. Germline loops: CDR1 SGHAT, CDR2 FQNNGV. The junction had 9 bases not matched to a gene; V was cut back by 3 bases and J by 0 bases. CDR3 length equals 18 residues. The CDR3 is CASSLGQGGGLAKNIQYF. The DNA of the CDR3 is TGTGCCAGCAGCTTGGGACAGGGTGGGGGGCTAGCCAAAAACATTCAGTACTTC.